This T cell receptor beta chain was captured by sequencing in a study of regulatory T cells in long-lasting Graves disease. Study-level points and caveats: TCR diversity was lower in persistent Graves' patients than in newly diagnosed ones.

Construction of the TCR beta libraries employed iRepertoire HTBI primers in conjunction with Arm-PCR of CDR3 regions. In TCRdb, the multiplex PCR reads were re-called with MiXCR into one record per CDR3 protein. The sample yields some 340,000 distinct CDR3 sequences, 23% seen once. Specified time point: persistent/refractory GD, antithyroid drugs over 5 years with positive TRAb. Extracted PBMC RNA gave rise to the TCR library. Trimming at V came to 2 bases and at J to 7 bases, leaving 18 bases not matched to a gene. Germline V gene sequence: CDR1 MDHEN, CDR2 SYDVKM. This CDR3 spans 20 amino acids. At least ten counts were recorded for this clonotype. Antigen unknown.

This sequence joins TRBV28 and TRBJ1-6; TRBD1 agrees at 9 bases. The sequences come from peripheral blood mononuclear cells (PBMCs), collected when the disease was refractory, from a patient treated with antithyroid drugs. The sequence derives from a woman between 40 and 55 years old with Graves disease. The CDR3 spells CASSLSFLPLTGGRNSPLHF. For the CDR3, the DNA is TGTGCCAGCAGTTTAAGTTTCCTCCCCCTGACAGGGGGTCGGAATTCACCCCTCCACTTT.